Listed below are T cell receptor beta chains from one sample, sequenced in a study of cytomegalovirus exposure and HLA in healthy donors. Sequencing was performed with immunoSEQ multiplex PCR; in TCRdb, only in-frame clones are kept and a portion is missing. This sample has some 190,000 clones; about 82% occur once, and the top ten carry around 1.5%. Sequencing was done on a sample of PBMCs. The receptors come from a man between 18 and 35 years old in good health and CMV-seronegative. Both conserved end residues are part of each CDR3. The order of the fields is V gene, clone size, D gene, J gene, CDR3 protein, CDR3 DNA. The D gene is left open where the match is weak. The listing skips clone size in some rows; elsewhere it reads once, few, many or a size class.

V: TRBV28
size: few
D: NA
J: TRBJ1-6
CDR3: CASSSRTGFGSYNSPLHF
DNA: TGTGCCAGCAGTTCGCGTACAGGTTTTGGGTCCTATAATTCACCCCTCCACTTT

V: TRBV5-1
size: NA
D: NA
J: TRBJ2-6
CDR3: CASSLGHFSGANVLTF
DNA: TGCGCCAGCAGCTTGGGACACTTCTCTGGGGCCAACGTCCTGACTTTC

V: TRBV29-1
size: NA
D: NA
J: TRBJ1-2
CDR3: CSVGENYGYTF
DNA: TGCAGCGTCGGGGAGAACTATGGCTACACCTTC

V: TRBV6-6
size: NA
D: NA
J: TRBJ2-3
CDR3: CASSPTSDTQYF
DNA: TGTGCCAGCAGCCCGACATCAGATACGCAGTATTTT

V: TRBV6-1
size: once
D: NA
J: TRBJ1-3
CDR3: CASSYREFSGNTIYF
DNA: TGTGCCAGCAGCTACAGAGAATTCTCTGGAAACACCATATATTTT

V: TRBV28
size: once
D: TRBD1
J: TRBJ1-6
CDR3: CASSAGGSPLHF
DNA: TGTGCCAGCAGTGCAGGGGGATCACCCCTCCACTTT

V: TRBV4-1
size: NA
D: NA
J: TRBJ2-1
CDR3: CASSQDQGLWYNEQFF
DNA: TGCGCCAGCAGCCAAGATCAGGGCCTTTGGTACAATGAGCAGTTCTTC

V: TRBV15
size: NA
D: NA
J: TRBJ2-7
CDR3: CATSLVGEQYF
DNA: TGTGCCACCAGTCTAGTAGGCGAGCAGTACTTC

V: TRBV6-1
size: NA
D: TRBD1
J: TRBJ1-5
CDR3: CATTGIGNQPQHF
DNA: TGTGCCACGACAGGGATCGGTAATCAGCCCCAGCATTTT

V: TRBV18
size: NA
D: TRBD1
J: TRBJ2-7
CDR3: CASSPLTGEHEQYF
DNA: TGTGCCAGCTCACCACTTACAGGGGAACACGAGCAGTACTTC

V: TRBV2
size: NA
D: TRBD2
J: TRBJ2-7
CDR3: CATTPLAGRDEQYF
DNA: TGTGCCACGACCCCCCTAGCGGGACGCGACGAGCAGTACTTC

V: TRBV9
size: NA
D: NA
J: TRBJ1-3
CDR3: CASSVSGQHSGNTIYF
DNA: TGTGCCAGCAGCGTCTCAGGACAGCACTCTGGAAACACCATATATTTT

V: TRBV6-1
size: NA
D: NA
J: TRBJ1-6
CDR3: CASSEGGDRGSPLHF
DNA: TGTGCCAGCAGTGAGGGAGGGGATAGGGGATCACCCCTCCACTTT

V: TRBV21-1
size: once
D: NA
J: TRBJ1-1
CDR3: CASSGGLPPGTEAFF
DNA: TGTGCCAGCAGCGGGGGACTGCCCCCCGGGACTGAAGCTTTCTTT

V: TRBV5-1
size: NA
D: TRBD2
J: TRBJ2-1
CDR3: CASSLSNLLAGVNEQFF
DNA: TGCGCCAGCAGCCTCTCCAATTTACTAGCGGGAGTCAATGAGCAGTTCTTC

V: TRBV5-1
size: NA
D: NA
J: TRBJ1-4
CDR3: CASSSQGLYEKLFF
DNA: TGCGCCAGCAGCTCACAGGGCTTATACGAAAAACTGTTTTTT

V: TRBV28
size: few
D: NA
J: TRBJ2-5
CDR3: CASSYSRRPQETQYF
DNA: TGTGCCAGCAGTTATAGTCGGAGGCCCCAAGAGACCCAGTACTTC

V: TRBV11-2
size: NA
D: NA
J: TRBJ2-7
CDR3: CASSLEASASYEQYF
DNA: TGTGCCAGCAGCTTAGAGGCTAGCGCCTCCTACGAGCAGTACTTC

V: TRBV19
size: NA
D: NA
J: TRBJ2-7
CDR3: CASSRGVEPGEQYF
DNA: TGTGCCAGTAGTAGGGGAGTAGAGCCGGGCGAGCAGTACTTC

V: TRBV19
size: NA
D: TRBD1
J: TRBJ1-6
CDR3: CASSTGIRTGVNSPLHF
DNA: TGTGCCAGTAGTACCGGTATACGGACAGGGGTGAATTCACCCCTCCACTTT

V: TRBV5-6
size: NA
D: TRBD1
J: TRBJ2-7
CDR3: CASSHTGAYEQYF
DNA: TGTGCCAGCAGCCACACAGGGGCCTACGAGCAGTACTTC

V: TRBV5-4
size: NA
D: NA
J: TRBJ2-7
CDR3: CASRVFSNVGEQYF
DNA: TGTGCCAGCAGGGTATTTAGTAATGTTGGCGAGCAGTACTTC

V: TRBV11-2
size: NA
D: NA
J: TRBJ2-7
CDR3: CASSRSGSGEQYF
DNA: TGTGCCAGCAGCCGGAGTGGTAGTGGCGAGCAGTACTTC

V: TRBV6-4
size: NA
D: TRBD1
J: TRBJ1-1
CDR3: CATRQGLNTEAFF
DNA: TGTGCCACCCGACAGGGGTTGAACACTGAAGCTTTCTTT

V: TRBV1
size: NA
D: NA
J: TRBJ2-3
CDR3: CTRSRGGDTDTQYF
DNA: TGCACCAGGAGCCGGGGGGGGGACACAGATACGCAGTATTTT

V: TRBV5-1
size: NA
D: TRBD1
J: TRBJ2-3
CDR3: CASIGDRGIPFDFGLGTDTQYF
DNA: TGCGCCAGCATAGGGGACAGGGGAATTCCGTTTGATTTTGGGCTCGGCACAGATACGCAGTATTTT

V: TRBV11-2
size: NA
D: TRBD2
J: TRBJ2-7
CDR3: CASSLVGTSGGASYEQYF
DNA: TGTGCCAGCAGCTTAGTGGGGACTAGCGGGGGGGCCTCCTACGAGCAGTACTTC

V: TRBV7-9
size: NA
D: TRBD1
J: TRBJ2-5
CDR3: CASSLEGRGSETQYF
DNA: TGTGCCAGCAGCTTAGAGGGCAGGGGGTCAGAGACCCAGTACTTC

V: TRBV4-2
size: NA
D: NA
J: TRBJ2-5
CDR3: CASSQEIRGGQETQYF
DNA: TGTGCCAGCAGCCAAGAGATAAGGGGGGGGCAAGAGACCCAGTACTTC

V: TRBV7-9
size: NA
D: NA
J: TRBJ2-5
CDR3: CASSFPEQTQYF
DNA: TGTGCCAGCAGCTTCCCGGAGCAGACCCAGTACTTC

V: TRBV6-1
size: few
D: NA
J: TRBJ1-1
CDR3: CASRPWAENTEAFF
DNA: TGTGCCAGCAGGCCGTGGGCAGAGAACACTGAAGCTTTCTTT

V: TRBV29-1
size: NA
D: NA
J: TRBJ2-5
CDR3: CSVETIAERETQYF
DNA: TGCAGCGTTGAGACCATAGCGGAACGGGAGACCCAGTACTTC

V: TRBV7-6
size: NA
D: NA
J: TRBJ2-1
CDR3: CASSSEIYNEQFF
DNA: TGTGCCAGCAGCTCCGAGATCTACAATGAGCAGTTCTTC

V: TRBV6-5
size: NA
D: TRBD2
J: TRBJ2-1
CDR3: CASSSSGGSYNEQFF
DNA: TGTGCCAGCAGTTCGAGCGGGGGCTCCTACAATGAGCAGTTCTTC

V: TRBV7-6
size: NA
D: NA
J: TRBJ1-3
CDR3: CASSLAAASSGNTIYF
DNA: TGTGCCAGCAGCTTAGCGGCAGCGAGCTCTGGAAACACCATATATTTT

V: TRBV30
size: once
D: TRBD1
J: TRBJ1-3
CDR3: CAWSPPTGIGNTIYF
DNA: TGTGCCTGGAGCCCCCCGACAGGGATTGGAAACACCATATATTTT

V: TRBV30
size: once
D: TRBD1
J: TRBJ1-5
CDR3: CAWSVRGQGVHQPQHF
DNA: TGTGCCTGGAGTGTACGGGGACAGGGGGTCCATCAGCCCCAGCATTTT

V: TRBV6-6
size: NA
D: TRBD1
J: TRBJ2-4
CDR3: CASSRDSQYF
DNA: TGTGCCAGCAGCCGGGACAGTCAGTACTTC

V: TRBV23-1
size: NA
D: TRBD1
J: TRBJ2-7
CDR3: CASSQGTAGSYEQYF
DNA: TGCGCCAGCAGTCAAGGGACAGCAGGCTCCTACGAGCAGTACTTC

V: TRBV27
size: NA
D: TRBD2
J: TRBJ2-3
CDR3: CASNLLAGGKDTQYF
DNA: TGTGCCAGCAACCTACTAGCGGGAGGGAAAGATACGCAGTATTTT

V: TRBV6-6
size: NA
D: NA
J: TRBJ1-2
CDR3: CASSYSSGVYTF
DNA: TGTGCCAGCAGTTACTCGAGCGGGGTTTACACCTTC

V: TRBV5-1
size: NA
D: TRBD1
J: TRBJ1-1
CDR3: CASSSVPGQGWNTEAFF
DNA: TGCGCCAGCAGCTCCGTCCCGGGACAGGGTTGGAACACTGAAGCTTTCTTT

V: TRBV6-1
size: few
D: NA
J: TRBJ2-1
CDR3: CASREGYNEQFF
DNA: TGTGCCAGCAGGGAGGGGTACAATGAGCAGTTCTTC

V: TRBV28
size: NA
D: NA
J: TRBJ1-1
CDR3: CASTYFSEAFF
DNA: TGTGCCAGCACCTACTTTAGTGAAGCTTTCTTT

V: TRBV18
size: once
D: NA
J: TRBJ2-3
CDR3: CASSPRPSTDTQYF
DNA: TGTGCCAGCTCACCGAGGCCAAGCACAGATACGCAGTATTTT

V: TRBV10-1
size: NA
D: TRBD1
J: TRBJ2-1
CDR3: CASSEGDSYPGHNEQFF
DNA: TGCGCCAGCAGTGAAGGGGACAGCTACCCCGGTCACAATGAGCAGTTCTTC

V: TRBV12-5
size: NA
D: NA
J: TRBJ2-7
CDR3: CARHKPRAGRYEQYF
DNA: TGTGCTAGACACAAACCCCGGGCAGGGAGGTACGAGCAGTACTTC

V: TRBV28
size: NA
D: NA
J: TRBJ1-2
CDR3: CASSAVPLGKYGYTF
DNA: TGTGCCAGCAGTGCTGTACCCCTCGGGAAGTATGGCTACACCTTC

V: TRBV28
size: few
D: TRBD1
J: TRBJ1-4
CDR3: CASTDPGQALNEKLFF
DNA: TGTGCCAGCACCGATCCCGGACAGGCGCTCAATGAAAAACTGTTTTTT

V: TRBV25-1
size: NA
D: TRBD2
J: TRBJ2-3
CDR3: CASRGGADTQYF
DNA: TGTGCCAGCAGGGGGGGGGCAGATACGCAGTATTTT

V: TRBV5-1
size: NA
D: NA
J: TRBJ2-3
CDR3: CASNVERLLTDTQYF
DNA: TGCGCCAGCAATGTAGAGCGTTTGCTCACAGATACGCAGTATTTT

V: TRBV7-3
size: NA
D: NA
J: TRBJ2-3
CDR3: CASSFNTPDTQYF
DNA: TGTGCCAGCAGTTTTAACACCCCAGATACGCAGTATTTT

V: TRBV7-8
size: NA
D: NA
J: TRBJ2-3
CDR3: CASNPQGTFADTQYF
DNA: TGTGCCAGCAACCCACAGGGTACTTTTGCAGATACGCAGTATTTT

V: TRBV6-6
size: NA
D: NA
J: TRBJ1-4
CDR3: CASQGNEKLFF
DNA: TGTGCCAGCCAGGGAAATGAAAAACTGTTTTTT

V: TRBV20-1
size: NA
D: NA
J: TRBJ1-1
CDR3: CSAWDTPEAFF
DNA: TGCAGTGCTTGGGACACCCCTGAAGCTTTCTTT